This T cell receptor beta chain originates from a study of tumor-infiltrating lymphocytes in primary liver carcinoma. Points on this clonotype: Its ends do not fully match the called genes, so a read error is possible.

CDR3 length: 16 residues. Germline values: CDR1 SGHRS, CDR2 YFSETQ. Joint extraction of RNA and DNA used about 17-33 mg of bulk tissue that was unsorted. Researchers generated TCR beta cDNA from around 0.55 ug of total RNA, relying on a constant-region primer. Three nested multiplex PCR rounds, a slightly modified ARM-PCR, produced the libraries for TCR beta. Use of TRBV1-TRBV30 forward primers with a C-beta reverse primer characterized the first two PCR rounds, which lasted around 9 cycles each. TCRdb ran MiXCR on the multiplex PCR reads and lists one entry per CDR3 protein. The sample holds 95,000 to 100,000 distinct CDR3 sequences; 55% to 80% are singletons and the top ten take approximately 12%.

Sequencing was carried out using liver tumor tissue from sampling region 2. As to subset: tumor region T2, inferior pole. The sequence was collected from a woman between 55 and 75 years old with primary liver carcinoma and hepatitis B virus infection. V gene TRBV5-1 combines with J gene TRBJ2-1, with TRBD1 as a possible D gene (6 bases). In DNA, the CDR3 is TGCGCCAGCTGCTTGCTCTTCGGGATAGGGGGAGCCGCGGTGTTCTTC. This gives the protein CASCLLFGIGGAAVFF.